This TCR beta chain was retrieved from a study of blood T cell repertoires in COVID-19. About the study: Sites across the United States, Italy and Spain contributed samples from acute and convalescent COVID-19. Nucleic acid was either cDNA or gDNA, and it came from T cells, B-cell-depleted T cells, or PBMCs.

Enrollment of patients from Seattle took place during active infection, with longitudinal follow-up. V trimming: 4 bases; J trimming: 4 bases; junction bases outside the gene matches: 9. The CDR3 runs 14 residues. CDR1 and CDR2 (germline): SQVTM, ANQGSEA. In the authors' methods: Nucleated cell number was recorded as an estimate derived from reference gene primer amplification. The repertoire was sequenced with immunoSEQ multiplex PCR; TCRdb's copy has only in-frame clones and lacks some. V, J and clone size are taken as reported in that table, and D and trimming were inferred from the DNA itself. The table includes 300,000 to 450,000 clones, around 87% detected once.

The rearrangement links TRBV29-1 to TRBJ2-5; 7 nucleotides align to TRBD1. The clonotype was recovered from a woman between 25 and 40 years old with COVID-19, enrolled during active disease. Specimen: peripheral blood. The CDR3, as DNA: TGCAGCGTTGGCCGGGCAGGGGGTCTAGAGACCCAGTACTTC. Amino acid sequence: CSVGRAGGLETQYF.